This TCR beta chain was recovered during a study of CD8+CD57+ T cells in acquired aplastic anemia. Study summary: Sorted CD4+ and CD8+ cells gave an average of 3.2 ug of DNA. The study's findings and limits: Researchers report that approximately 28 CD8+ CDR3 sequences appeared in both patients and controls. Patients versus controls showed no significant CD8+ Simpson's diversity difference.

With regard to this clonotype: No antigen is known for it. An end of the junction does not agree with germline; a read error may underlie this.

There are 13 residues in the CDR3. In germline, CDR1 is SGHDT, CDR2 YYEEEE. Both TCR beta VDJ combination and CDR3 sequence profiling were carried out. Genomic DNA was the template for this profiling. One entry per CDR3 protein, called by TCRdb with MiXCR from the reads. The repertoire consists of 250,000 to 350,000 distinct CDR3 sequences, with 55% to 60% occurring once and the leading ten covering around 8%. The clonotype originates from a human donor with severe aplastic anemia or a healthy control (not recorded which). Sequenced: sorted CD4+, CD8+, or CD8+CD57+ T cells (not recorded which) from PBMCs. The chain has TRBV5-6 and TRBJ1-5, with D unclear. The CDR3 spells CASSLAGNRPQHF. DNA for the CDR3: TGTGCCAGCAGCTTGGCTGGGAATCGGCCCCAGCATTTT.